The present T cell receptor (beta chain) was sequenced within a study of beta chain features in type 1 diabetes. Germline CDR1 and CDR2: SGHAT and FQNNGV. The CDR3 runs 14 residues. J gave up 4 bases and V 4 bases, and 4 bases lay outside the gene matches. What was sequenced were expressed TCRB transcripts, since all of the isolated RNA had been reverse transcribed. Sequencing was performed with immunoSEQ multiplex PCR; in TCRdb, only in-frame clones are kept and a portion is missing. The sample contains fewer than 400,000 clones, 6.5% to 10% of which appear only once. What was sequenced was central memory CD4+ T cells from blood. The chain recombines TRBV11-2 with TRBJ2-1; 7 bases are shared with TRBD1. This clonotype was obtained from a woman aged 18-29 years in good health. The CDR3 here is CASSSPQGYNEQFF. The CDR3 nucleotides read TGTGCCAGCAGCTCACCACAGGGGTACAATGAGCAGTTCTTC.